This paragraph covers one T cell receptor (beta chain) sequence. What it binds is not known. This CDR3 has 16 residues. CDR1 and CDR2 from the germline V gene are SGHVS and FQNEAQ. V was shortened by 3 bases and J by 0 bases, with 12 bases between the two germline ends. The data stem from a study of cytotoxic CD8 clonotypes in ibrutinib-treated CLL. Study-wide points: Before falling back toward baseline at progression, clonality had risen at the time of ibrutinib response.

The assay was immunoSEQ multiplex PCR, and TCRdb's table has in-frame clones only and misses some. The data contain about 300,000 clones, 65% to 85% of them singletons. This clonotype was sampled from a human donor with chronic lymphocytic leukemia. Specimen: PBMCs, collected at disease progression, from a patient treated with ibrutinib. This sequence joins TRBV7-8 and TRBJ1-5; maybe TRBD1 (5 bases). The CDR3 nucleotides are TGTGCCAGCAGCTTTTATTGGGGGAATAGCAATCAGCCCCAGCATTTT. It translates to CASSFYWGNSNQPQHF.